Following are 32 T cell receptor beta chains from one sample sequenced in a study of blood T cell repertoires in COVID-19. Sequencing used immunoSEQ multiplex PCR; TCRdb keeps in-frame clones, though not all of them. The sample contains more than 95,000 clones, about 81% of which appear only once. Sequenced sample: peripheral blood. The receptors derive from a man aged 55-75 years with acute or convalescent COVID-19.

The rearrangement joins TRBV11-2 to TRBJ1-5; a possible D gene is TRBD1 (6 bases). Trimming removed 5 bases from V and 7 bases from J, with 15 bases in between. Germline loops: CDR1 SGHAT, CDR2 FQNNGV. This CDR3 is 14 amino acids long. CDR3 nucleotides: TGTGCCAGCAGCCTCACAGGGATGTTCCAGCCCCAGCATTTT. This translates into CASSLTGMFQPQHF.

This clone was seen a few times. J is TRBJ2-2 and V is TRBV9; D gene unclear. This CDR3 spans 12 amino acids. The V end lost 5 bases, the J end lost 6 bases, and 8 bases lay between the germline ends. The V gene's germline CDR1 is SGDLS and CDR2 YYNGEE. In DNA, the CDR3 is TGTGCCAGCAGAGCCTATCCCGGGGAGCTGTTTTTT. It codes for CASRAYPGELFF.

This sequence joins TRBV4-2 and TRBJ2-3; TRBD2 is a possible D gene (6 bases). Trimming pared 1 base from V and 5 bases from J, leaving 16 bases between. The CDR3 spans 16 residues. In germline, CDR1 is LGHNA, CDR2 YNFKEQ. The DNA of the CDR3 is TGTGCCAGCAGCCAAGCTCAAGGGGAGGCTAGAGATACGCAGTATTTT. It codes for CASSQAQGEARDTQYF.

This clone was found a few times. Here the CDR3 reads CASSPTGGRGYTF. The CDR3 nucleotides are TGTGCCAGCAGCCCGACAGGGGGTAGGGGCTACACCTTC. The V gene is TRBV6-5, the J gene TRBJ1-2; 9 bases are shared with TRBD1. Germline CDR1 is MNHEY and CDR2 is SVGAGI. The CDR3 has 13 residues. J was trimmed by 8 bases and V by 6 bases; bases with no gene match: 7.

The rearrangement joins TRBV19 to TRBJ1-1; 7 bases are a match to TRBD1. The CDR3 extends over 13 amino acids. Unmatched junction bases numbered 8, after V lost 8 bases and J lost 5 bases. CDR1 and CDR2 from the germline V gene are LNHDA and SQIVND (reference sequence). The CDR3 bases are TGTGCCAGTTCATTTGGGACAGCAACTGAAGCTTTCTTT. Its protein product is CASSFGTATEAFF.

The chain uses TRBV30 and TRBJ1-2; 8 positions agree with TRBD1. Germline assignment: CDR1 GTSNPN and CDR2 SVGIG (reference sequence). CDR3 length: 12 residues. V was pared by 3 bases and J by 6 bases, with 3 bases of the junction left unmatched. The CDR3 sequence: CAWSRTGHGYTF. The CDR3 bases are TGTGCCTGGAGCCGGACAGGGCATGGCTACACCTTC. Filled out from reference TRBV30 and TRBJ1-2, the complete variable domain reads SQTIHQWPATLVQPVGSPLSLECTVEGTSNPNLYWYRQAAGRGLQLLFYSVGIGQISSEVPQNLSASRPQDRQFILSSKKLLLSDSGFYLCAWSRTGHGYTFGSGTRLTVV.

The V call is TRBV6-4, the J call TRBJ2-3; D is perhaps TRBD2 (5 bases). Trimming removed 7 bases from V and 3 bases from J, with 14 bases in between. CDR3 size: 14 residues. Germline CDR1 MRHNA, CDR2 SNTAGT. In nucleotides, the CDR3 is TGTGCCAGCAATGATTCCCCGGGGACAGATACGCAGTATTTT. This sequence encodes CASNDSPGTDTQYF.

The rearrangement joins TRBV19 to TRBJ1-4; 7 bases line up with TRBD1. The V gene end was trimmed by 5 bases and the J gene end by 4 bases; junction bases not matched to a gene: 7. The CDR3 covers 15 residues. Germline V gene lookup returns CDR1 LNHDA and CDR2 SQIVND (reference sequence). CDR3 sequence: CASSFSGTVNEKLFF. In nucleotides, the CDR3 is TGTGCCAGTAGTTTCTCCGGGACAGTTAATGAAAAACTGTTTTTT.

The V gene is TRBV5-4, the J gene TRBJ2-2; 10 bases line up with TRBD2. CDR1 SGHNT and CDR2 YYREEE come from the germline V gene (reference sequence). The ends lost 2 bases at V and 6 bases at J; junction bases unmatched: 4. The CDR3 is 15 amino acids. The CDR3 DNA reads TGTGCCAGCAGCTTCGGGACTAGCGTCCCCGGGGAGCTGTTTTTT. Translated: CASSFGTSVPGELFF.

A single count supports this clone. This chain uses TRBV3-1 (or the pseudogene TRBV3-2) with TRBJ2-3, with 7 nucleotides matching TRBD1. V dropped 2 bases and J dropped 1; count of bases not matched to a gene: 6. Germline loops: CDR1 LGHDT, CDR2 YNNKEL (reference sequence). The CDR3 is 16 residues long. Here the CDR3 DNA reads TGTGCCAGCAGCCAAATTAAGGGGGCAGGCACAGATACGCAGTATTTT. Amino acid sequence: CASSQIKGAGTDTQYF.

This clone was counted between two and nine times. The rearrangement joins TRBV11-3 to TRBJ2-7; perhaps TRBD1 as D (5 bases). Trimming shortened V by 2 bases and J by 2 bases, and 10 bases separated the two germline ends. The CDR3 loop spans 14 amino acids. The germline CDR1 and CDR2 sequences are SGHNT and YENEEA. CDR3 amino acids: CASSLFDSAYEQYF. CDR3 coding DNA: TGTGCCAGCAGCTTATTTGACAGTGCCTACGAGCAGTACTTC.

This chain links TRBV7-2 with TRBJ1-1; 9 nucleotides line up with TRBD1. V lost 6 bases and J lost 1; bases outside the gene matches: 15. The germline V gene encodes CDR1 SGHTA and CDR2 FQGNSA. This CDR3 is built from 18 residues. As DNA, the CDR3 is TGTGCCAGCAGATTGGGGGGAGCAGGGACAGGGAGGAACACTGAAGCTTTCTTT. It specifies CASRLGGAGTGRNTEAFF.

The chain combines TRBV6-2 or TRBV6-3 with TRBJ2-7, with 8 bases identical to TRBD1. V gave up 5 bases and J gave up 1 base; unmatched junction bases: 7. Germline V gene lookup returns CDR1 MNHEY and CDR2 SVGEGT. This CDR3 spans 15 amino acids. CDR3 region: CASSRGTGSSYEQYV. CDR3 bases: TGTGCCAGCAGTCGTGGGACAGGATCTTCCTACGAGCAGTACGTC.

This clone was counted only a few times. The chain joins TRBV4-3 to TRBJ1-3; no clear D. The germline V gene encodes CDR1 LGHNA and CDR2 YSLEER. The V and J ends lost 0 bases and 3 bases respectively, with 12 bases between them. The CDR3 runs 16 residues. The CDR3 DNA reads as TGCGCCAGCAGCCAAGATCCGGGGTCAAGTGGAAACACCATATATTTT. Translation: CASSQDPGSSGNTIYF.

For the CDR3, the DNA is TGTGCCAGCAGTTTATGGGGGGGCAATGAGCAGTTCTTC. Translating gives CASSLWGGNEQFF. The chain couples TRBV27 to TRBJ2-1; 7 bases agree with TRBD2. Germline V lookup: CDR1 MNHEY, CDR2 SMNVEV (reference sequence). Unmatched junction bases numbered 0, after V lost 1 base and J lost 6 bases. The CDR3 has 13 residues.

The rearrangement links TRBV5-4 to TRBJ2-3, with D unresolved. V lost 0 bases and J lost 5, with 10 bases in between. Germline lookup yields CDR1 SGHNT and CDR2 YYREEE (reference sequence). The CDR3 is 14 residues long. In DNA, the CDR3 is TGTGCCAGCAGCTTGGACAGCCTTCAAGATACGCAGTATTTT. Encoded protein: CASSLDSLQDTQYF. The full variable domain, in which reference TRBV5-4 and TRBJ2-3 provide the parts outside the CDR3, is ETGVTQSPTHLIKTRGQQVTLRCSSQSGHNTVSWYQQALGQGPQFIFQYYREEENGRGNFPPRFSGLQFPNYSSELNVNALELDDSALYLCASSLDSLQDTQYFGPGTRLTVL.

The CDR3 coding sequence is TGCGCCAGCGGAACGGGGCGGGAGGGCCATTCTAGCTCCTACGAGCAGTACGTC. Translation: CASGTGREGHSSSYEQYV. The chain couples TRBV23-1 to TRBJ2-7, with 9 bases matching TRBD2. TRBV23-1 falls under the ORF class, with uncertain function. The length of the CDR3 is 18 residues. J was trimmed by 0 bases and V by 8 bases; bases with no gene match: 17.

The CDR3 bases are TGTGCCACCAGTGATATAGGACAGGGTTTGAATGAGCAGTTCTTC. It yields the protein CATSDIGQGLNEQFF. V and J are TRBV24-1 and TRBJ2-1, with TRBD1 identical over 8 bases. J gave up 7 bases and V 3 bases, and 7 bases lay outside the gene matches. The CDR3 is made up of 15 amino acids. Germline V lookup: CDR1 KGHDR, CDR2 SFDVKD.

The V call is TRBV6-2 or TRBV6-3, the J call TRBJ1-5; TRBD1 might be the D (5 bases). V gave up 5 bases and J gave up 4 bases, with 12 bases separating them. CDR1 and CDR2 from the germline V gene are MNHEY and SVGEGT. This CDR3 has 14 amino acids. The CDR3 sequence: CASSLNRINQPQHF. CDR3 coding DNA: TGTGCCAGCAGTCTAAACAGGATTAATCAGCCCCAGCATTTT.

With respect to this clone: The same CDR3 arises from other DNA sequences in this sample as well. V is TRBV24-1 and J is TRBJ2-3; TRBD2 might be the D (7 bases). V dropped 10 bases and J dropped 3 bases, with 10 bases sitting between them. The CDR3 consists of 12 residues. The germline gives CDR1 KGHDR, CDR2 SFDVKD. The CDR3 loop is CATGGATDTQYF. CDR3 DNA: TGTGCCACAGGGGGGGCTACAGATACGCAGTATTTT.

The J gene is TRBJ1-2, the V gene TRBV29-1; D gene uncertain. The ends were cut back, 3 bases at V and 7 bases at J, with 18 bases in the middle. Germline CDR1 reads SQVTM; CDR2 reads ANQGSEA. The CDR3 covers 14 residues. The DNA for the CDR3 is TGCAGCGTTGAGTCGCAACACGGGGTTCGTGGCTACACCTTC. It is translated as CSVESQHGVRGYTF.

The CDR3 DNA reads as TGTGCCTCCAGGGAGGGAGAAGGGTGGAACACTGAAGCTTTCTTT. Amino acids: CASREGEGWNTEAFF. The gene calls are TRBV6-5 and TRBJ1-1; weak D call: TRBD1 (5 bases). This CDR3 is built from 15 residues. V was trimmed by 11 bases and J by 1 base, leaving 20 bases between them. The germline CDR1 and CDR2 sequences are MNHEY and SVGAGI.

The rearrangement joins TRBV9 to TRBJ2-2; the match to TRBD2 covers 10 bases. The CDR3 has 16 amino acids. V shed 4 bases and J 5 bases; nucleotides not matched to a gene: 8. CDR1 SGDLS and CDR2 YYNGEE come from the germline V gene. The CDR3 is CASSKRTSGVTGELFF. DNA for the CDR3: TGTGCCAGCAGCAAACGGACTAGCGGAGTAACCGGGGAGCTGTTTTTT.

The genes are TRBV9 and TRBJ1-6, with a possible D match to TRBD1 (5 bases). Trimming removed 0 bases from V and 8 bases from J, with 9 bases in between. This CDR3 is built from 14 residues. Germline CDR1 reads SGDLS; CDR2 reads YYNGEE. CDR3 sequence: CASSVGGTHSPLHF. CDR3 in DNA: TGTGCCAGCAGCGTAGGCGGGACCCATTCACCCCTCCACTTT.

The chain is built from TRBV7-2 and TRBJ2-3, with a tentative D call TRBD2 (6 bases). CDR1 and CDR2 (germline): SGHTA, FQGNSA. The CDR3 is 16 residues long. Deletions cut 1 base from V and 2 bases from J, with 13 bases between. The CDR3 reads CASSLGQLATTDTQYF. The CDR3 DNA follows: TGTGCCAGCAGCTTAGGCCAACTAGCCACCACAGATACGCAGTATTTT.

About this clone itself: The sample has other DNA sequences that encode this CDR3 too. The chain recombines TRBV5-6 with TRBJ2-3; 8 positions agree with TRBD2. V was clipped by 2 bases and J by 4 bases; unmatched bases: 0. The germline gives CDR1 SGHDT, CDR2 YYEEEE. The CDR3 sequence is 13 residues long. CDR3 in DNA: TGTGCCAGCAGCTTAGCGGGGGCAGATACGCAGTATTTT. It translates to CASSLAGADTQYF.

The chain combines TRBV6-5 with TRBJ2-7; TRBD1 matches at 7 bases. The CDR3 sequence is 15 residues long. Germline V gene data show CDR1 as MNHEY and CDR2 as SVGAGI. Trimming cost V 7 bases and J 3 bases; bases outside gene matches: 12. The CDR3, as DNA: TGTGCCAGCACCAGACAGGGTGGGAGCCTCTACGAGCAGTACGTC. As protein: CASTRQGGSLYEQYV.

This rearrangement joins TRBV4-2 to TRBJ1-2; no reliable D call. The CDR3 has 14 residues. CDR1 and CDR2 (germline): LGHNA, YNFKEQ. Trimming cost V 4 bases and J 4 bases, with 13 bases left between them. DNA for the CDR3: TGTGCCAGCAGCCCAAGAGAGAACCGCTATGGCTACACCTTC. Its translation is CASSPRENRYGYTF.

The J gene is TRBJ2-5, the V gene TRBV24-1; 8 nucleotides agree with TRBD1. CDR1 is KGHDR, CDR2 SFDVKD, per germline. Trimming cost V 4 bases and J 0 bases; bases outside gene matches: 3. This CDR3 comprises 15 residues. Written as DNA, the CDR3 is TGTGCCACCAGTGAACCGGGACAGGACCAAGAGACCCAGTACTTC. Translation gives CATSEPGQDQETQYF.

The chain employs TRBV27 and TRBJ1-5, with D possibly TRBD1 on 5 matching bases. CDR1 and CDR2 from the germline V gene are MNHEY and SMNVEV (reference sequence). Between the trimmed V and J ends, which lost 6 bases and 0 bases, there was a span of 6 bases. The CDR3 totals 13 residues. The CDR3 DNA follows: TGTGCCAGCAGGGACACTAGCAATCAGCCCCAGCATTTT. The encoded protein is CASRDTSNQPQHF.

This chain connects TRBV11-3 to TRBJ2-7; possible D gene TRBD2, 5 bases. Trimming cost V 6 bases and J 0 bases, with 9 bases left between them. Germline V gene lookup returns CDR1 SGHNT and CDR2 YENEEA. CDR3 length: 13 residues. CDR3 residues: CASRVASSYEQYF. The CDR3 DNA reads TGTGCCAGCAGGGTAGCGAGCTCCTACGAGCAGTACTTC.

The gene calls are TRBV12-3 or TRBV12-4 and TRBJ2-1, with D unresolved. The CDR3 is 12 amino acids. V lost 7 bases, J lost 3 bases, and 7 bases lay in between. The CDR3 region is CASNQNYNEQFF. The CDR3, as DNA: TGTGCCAGCAATCAGAACTACAATGAGCAGTTCTTC.